This TCR beta chain was observed in a study of blood T cell repertoires in COVID-19. This CDR3 has 14 residues. Germline CDR1 MGHDK, CDR2 SYGVNS. J was trimmed by 7 bases and V by 4 bases; bases with no gene match: 7. Under the authors' procedure: Amplification of reference gene primers provided the estimated nucleated cell counts. Repertoires were generated with immunoSEQ multiplex PCR, while TCRdb's copy carries only in-frame clones and drops some. The DNA gave D and trimming, while V, J and clone size come from that table. The data hold over 80,000 clones, with approximately 86% observed a single time.

Sequenced material: peripheral blood. This chain links TRBV25-1 with TRBJ1-3, with 7 positions matching TRBD1. The receptor was derived from a man in his 70s with acute or convalescent COVID-19. The DNA for the CDR3 is TGTGCCAGCAGTGCGACAGGGAGTCTCAACACCATATATTTT. This sequence encodes CASSATGSLNTIYF.